The entry below describes one T cell receptor (beta chain). This sample was included in a study of blood T cell repertoires in COVID-19. Study as a whole: Specimens from acute and convalescent COVID-19 originated in the United States, Italy and Spain. From T cells, B-cell-depleted T cells, or PBMCs came the material, which was cDNA or gDNA.

Original processing notes: Amplified reference gene primers provided the basis for estimating nucleated cell counts. The method was immunoSEQ multiplex PCR; TCRdb's version includes in-frame clones alone and lacks a portion of them. V and J calls and clone size are those listed in that table; D and trimming were worked out from the DNA. The table lists 100,000 to 150,000 clones, around 83% of them singletons, with about an eighth in the top ten. The CDR3 totals 13 residues. The germline V gene encodes CDR1 MNHNS and CDR2 SASEGT. Trimming removed 4 bases at V and 2 bases at J, with 8 bases between. This TCR was sampled from a man aged 55 to 70 with acute or convalescent COVID-19. The gene calls are TRBV6-1 and TRBJ1-2; a possible D gene is TRBD1 (6 bases). Sample: peripheral blood. CDR3 loop: CASSGQENYGYTF. The CDR3 bases are TGTGCCAGCAGTGGACAGGAGAACTATGGCTACACCTTC.